This T cell receptor beta chain was captured by sequencing in a study of T cells in Graves' hyperthyroidism and ophthalmopathy. Study summary: The initial diagnosis was the point when peripheral blood was collected, ahead of any treatment. Study conclusions and caveats: Ophthalmopathy was distinguished from stable hyperthyroidism by 13 V-J signatures.

The study defined stable Graves' hyperthyroidism as no ophthalmopathy progression within 18 months. Orbital computed tomography, thyroid ultrasound, serum thyroxine and TRAb, and clinical symptoms together informed the diagnoses. This clonotype was counted at least ten times. Its antigen is not known. V shed 8 bases and J shed 3 bases, with 19 bases lying between them. CDR3 length: 15 residues. Germline V CDR1 and CDR2: SGHAT, FQNNGV. Amplification targeted TCR beta CDR3 regions from RNA transcripts. With the HTBI primer set, the TCR CDR3 went through a first round of RT-PCR. TCRdb ran MiXCR on the multiplex PCR reads and lists one entry per CDR3 protein. The sample has hundreds of thousands of distinct CDR3 sequences, 15% to 20% seen once.

Sequenced material: blood. The rearrangement links TRBV11-2 to TRBJ1-2; maybe TRBD1 (5 bases). The TCR sequence derives from a woman aged 25 to 39 with Graves' hyperthyroidism. This chain's CDR3 is CASRPPGRRDYGYTF. DNA of the CDR3: TGTGCCAGCCGACCGCCGGGGCGAAGGGACTATGGCTACACCTTC. Supplemented by reference TRBV11-2 and TRBJ1-2, the full variable domain reads EAGVAQSPRYKIIEKRQSVAFWCNPISGHATLYWYQQILGQGPKLLIQFQNNGVVDDSQLPKDRFSAERLKGVDSTLKIQPAKLEDSAVYLCASRPPGRRDYGYTFGSGTRLTVV.